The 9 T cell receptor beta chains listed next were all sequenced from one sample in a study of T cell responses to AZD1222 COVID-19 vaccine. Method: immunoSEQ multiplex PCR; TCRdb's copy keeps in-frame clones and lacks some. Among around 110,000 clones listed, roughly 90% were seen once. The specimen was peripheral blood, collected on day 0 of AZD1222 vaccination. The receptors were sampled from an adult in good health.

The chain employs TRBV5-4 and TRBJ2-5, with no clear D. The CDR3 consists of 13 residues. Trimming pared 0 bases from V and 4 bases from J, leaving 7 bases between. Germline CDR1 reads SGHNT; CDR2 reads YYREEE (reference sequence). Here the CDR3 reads CASSLGRGETQYF. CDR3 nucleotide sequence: TGTGCCAGCAGCTTGGGGCGAGGAGAGACCCAGTACTTC.

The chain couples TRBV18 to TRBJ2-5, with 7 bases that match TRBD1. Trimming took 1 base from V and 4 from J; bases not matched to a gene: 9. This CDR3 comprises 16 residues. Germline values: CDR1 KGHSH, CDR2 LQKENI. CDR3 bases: TGTGCCAGCTCACCACAGGGGGCGGTTCATCCAGAGACCCAGTACTTC. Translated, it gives CASSPQGAVHPETQYF.

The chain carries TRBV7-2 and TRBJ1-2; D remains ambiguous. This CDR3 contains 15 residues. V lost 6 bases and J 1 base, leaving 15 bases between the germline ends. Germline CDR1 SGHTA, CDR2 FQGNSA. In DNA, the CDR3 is TGTGCCAGCAGGTCCTGGCCGACTATTAACTATGGCTACACCTTC. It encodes CASRSWPTINYGYTF.

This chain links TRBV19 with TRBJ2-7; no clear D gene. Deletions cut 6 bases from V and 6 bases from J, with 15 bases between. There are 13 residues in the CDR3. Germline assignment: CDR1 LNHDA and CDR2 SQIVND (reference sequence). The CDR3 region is CASSLPTLSEQYF. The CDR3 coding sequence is TGTGCCAGTAGCCTTCCGACCCTTTCCGAGCAGTACTTC. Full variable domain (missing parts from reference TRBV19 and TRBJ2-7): DGGITQSPKYLFRKEGQNVTLSCEQNLNHDAMYWYRQDPGQGLRLIYYSQIVNDFQKGDIAEGYSVSREKKESFPLTVTSAQKNPTAFYLCASSLPTLSEQYFGPGTRLTVT.

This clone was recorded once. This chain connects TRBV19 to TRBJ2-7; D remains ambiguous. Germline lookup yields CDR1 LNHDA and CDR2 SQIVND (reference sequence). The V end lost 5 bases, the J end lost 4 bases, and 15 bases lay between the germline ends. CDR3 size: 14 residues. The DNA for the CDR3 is TGTGCCAGTAGTCCCCGGACGGGCCGGTACGAGCAGTACTTC. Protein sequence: CASSPRTGRYEQYF.

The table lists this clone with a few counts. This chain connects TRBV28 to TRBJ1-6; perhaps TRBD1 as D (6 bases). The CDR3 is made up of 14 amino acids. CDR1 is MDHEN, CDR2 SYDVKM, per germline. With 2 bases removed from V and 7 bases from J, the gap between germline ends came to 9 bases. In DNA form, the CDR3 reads TGTGCCAGCAGTTTACCAGGGGCCAATTCACCCCTCCACTTT. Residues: CASSLPGANSPLHF.

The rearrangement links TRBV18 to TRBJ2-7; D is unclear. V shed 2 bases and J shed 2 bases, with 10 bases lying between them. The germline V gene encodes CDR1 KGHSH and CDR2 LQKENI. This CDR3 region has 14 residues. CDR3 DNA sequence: TGTGCCAGCTCACCAGGGCCACGAACCTACGAGCAGTACTTC. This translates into CASSPGPRTYEQYF.

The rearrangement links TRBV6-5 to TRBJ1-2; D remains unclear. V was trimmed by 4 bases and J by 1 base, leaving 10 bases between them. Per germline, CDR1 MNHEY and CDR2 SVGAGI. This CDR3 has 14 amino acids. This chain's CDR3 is CASSWGQINYGYTF. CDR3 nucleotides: TGTGCCAGCAGTTGGGGTCAGATTAACTATGGCTACACCTTC.

The CDR3 nucleotides read TGTGCCAGTAGTAAACCTGGACAGGGCACCCATAGCAATCAGCCCCAGCATTTT. Translated: CASSKPGQGTHSNQPQHF. This chain links TRBV19 with TRBJ1-5, with TRBD1 identical over 8 bases. V lost 4 bases, J lost 0 bases, and 11 bases stayed unmatched. This CDR3 has 18 residues. Germline V gene lookup returns CDR1 LNHDA and CDR2 SQIVND (reference sequence).